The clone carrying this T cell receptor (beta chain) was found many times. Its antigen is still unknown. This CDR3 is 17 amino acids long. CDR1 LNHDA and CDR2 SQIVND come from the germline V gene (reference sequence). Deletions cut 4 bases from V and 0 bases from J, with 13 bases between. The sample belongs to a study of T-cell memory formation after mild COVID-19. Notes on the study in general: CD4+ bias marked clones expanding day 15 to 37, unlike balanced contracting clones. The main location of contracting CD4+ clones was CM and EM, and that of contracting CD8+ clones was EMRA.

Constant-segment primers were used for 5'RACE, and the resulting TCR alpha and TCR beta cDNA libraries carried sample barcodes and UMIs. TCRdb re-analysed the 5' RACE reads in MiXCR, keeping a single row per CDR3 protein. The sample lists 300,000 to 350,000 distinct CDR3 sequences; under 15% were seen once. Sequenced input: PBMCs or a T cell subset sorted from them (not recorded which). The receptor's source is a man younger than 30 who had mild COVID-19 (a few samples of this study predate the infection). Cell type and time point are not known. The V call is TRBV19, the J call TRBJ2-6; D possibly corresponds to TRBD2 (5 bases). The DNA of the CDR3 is TGTGCCAGTAGTAATTGGGAGCGGAGCTCTGGGGCCAACGTCCTGACTTTC. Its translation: CASSNWERSSGANVLTF.